The sequence of this TCR beta chain was determined in a study of regulatory and conventional T cells in RAG deficiency. The ends were cut back, 3 bases at V and 0 bases at J, with 17 bases in the middle. The CDR3 is 17 residues long. Per the germline V gene, CDR1 is SGHAT and CDR2 is FQDESV (reference sequence). Sequencing was performed with immunoSEQ multiplex PCR; in TCRdb, only in-frame clones are kept and a portion is missing. This table has thousands of clones, 75% to 85% appearing once. A few counts support this clone. These records were also assigned to another study, of regulatory T cells. That source notes: Primers: 52 TRBV forward and 13 TRBJ reverse.

This chain joins TRBV11-1 and TRBJ1-2; D remains ambiguous. This TCR derives from a human donor in good health. Sequenced: CD8+ T cells sorted from blood. The DNA for the CDR3 is TGTGCCAGCAGCTTGGGAGGGAGCGACCCATCTAACTATGGCTACACCTTC. Translated: CASSLGGSDPSNYGYTF.